This T cell receptor (beta chain) derives from a study of cytomegalovirus exposure and HLA in healthy donors. Findings of the study overall: It was in a later analysis that TCR association rates were seen to vary by HLA locus, highest for DRB1 and lowest for HLA-C. Later analysis associated a missense DCLRE1C variant with TCR beta V- and J-gene trimming.

This clone was picked up one time. The antigen is undetermined. The germline V gene has CDR1 MNHEY and CDR2 SMNVEV (reference sequence). V lost 7 bases and J lost 5, with 26 bases in between. CDR3 length: 17 amino acids. Primers included in the PCR were 60 Vbeta and 13 Jbeta primers. This table comes from immunoSEQ multiplex PCR, and its TCRdb copy is limited to in-frame clones, with some not included. The data show 120,000 to 150,000 clones, roughly 80% seen once. This receptor was taken from a woman aged 35 to 49 in good health and CMV-seropositive. The sequenced sample was PBMCs. This chain joins TRBV27 and TRBJ2-5; D perhaps matches TRBD2 (6 bases). The DNA of the CDR3 is TGTGCCAGCACCCGTAGCCCTAGCGACAATACGAGGGAGACCCAGTACTTC. This encodes CASTRSPSDNTRETQYF.